This T cell receptor (beta chain) was sequenced during a study of shared clonotypes between healthy human individuals. Sequencing was performed with immunoSEQ multiplex PCR; in TCRdb, only in-frame clones are kept and a portion is missing. The sample gives some 2.3 million clones, roughly 93% of which show up once; under 0.45% is in the top ten. The CDR3 consists of 14 residues. Germline lookup yields CDR1 SGHNT and CDR2 YYREEE (reference sequence). V trimming: 3 bases; J trimming: 6 bases; junction bases outside the gene matches: 8. The sample taken for sequencing was naive CD4+ T cells from PBMCs. Documented subset: CD45RA+ positively selected. This chain links TRBV5-4 with TRBJ2-5, with TRBD1 identical over 7 bases. The clonotype was recovered from a man aged 18 to 29 in good health. Some clones in this sample may be carry-over from other donors' samples. The DNA of the CDR3 is TGTGCCAGCAGCTACCCGACAGGGCAAAAGACCCAGTACTTC. It specifies CASSYPTGQKTQYF.